Included here is one T cell receptor (beta chain) sequence, with context. Antigen unknown. A much larger clone is a single base away; this may be a read error. This specimen comes from a study of T cells in Graves' hyperthyroidism and ophthalmopathy. About the study: Peripheral blood samples were taken at initial diagnosis, prior to any treatment.

Lactation, pregnancy, other autoimmune disease or uncontrolled infection excluded patients. Diagnoses used clinical symptoms, serum thyroxine and TRAb, thyroid ultrasound and orbital computed tomography. The CDR3 spans 14 residues. The V gene's germline CDR1 is KGHSH and CDR2 LQKENI. Study-level results: Ophthalmopathy stood apart from stable hyperthyroidism in a 13 V-J model.

There were TCR beta CDR3 regions amplified from RNA transcripts. In the first-round RT-PCR of the TCR CDR3, the HTBI primer set was used. TCRdb passed the multiplex PCR reads through MiXCR, listing each CDR3 protein once. Of about 720,000 distinct CDR3 sequences listed, over 15% were seen once; the top ten hold roughly 8%. V usage is TRBV18 and J usage is TRBJ2-7; D remains ambiguous. The material sequenced was blood. The sequence was obtained from a man aged 18 to 29 with Graves' hyperthyroidism. Written as DNA, the CDR3 is TGTGCCAGCTCAGCACCGAGTTTCTCCTACGAGCAGTACTTC. Translating gives CASSAPSFSYEQYF.